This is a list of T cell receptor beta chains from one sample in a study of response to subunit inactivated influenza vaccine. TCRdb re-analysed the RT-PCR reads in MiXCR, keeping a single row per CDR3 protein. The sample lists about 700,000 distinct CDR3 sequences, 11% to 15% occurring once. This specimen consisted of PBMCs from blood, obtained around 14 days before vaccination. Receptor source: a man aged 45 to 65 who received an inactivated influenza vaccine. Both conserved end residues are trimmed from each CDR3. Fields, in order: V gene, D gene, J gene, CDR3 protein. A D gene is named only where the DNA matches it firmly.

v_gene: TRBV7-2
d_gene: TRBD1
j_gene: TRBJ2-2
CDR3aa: ASSRDSWTNTGELF

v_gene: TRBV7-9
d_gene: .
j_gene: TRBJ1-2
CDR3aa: ASSRGDYGYT

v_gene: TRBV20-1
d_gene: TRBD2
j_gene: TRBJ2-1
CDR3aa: SARKRTSPLRGEQF

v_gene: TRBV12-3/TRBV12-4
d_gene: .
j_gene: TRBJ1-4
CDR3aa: ASSLNWAGREKLF

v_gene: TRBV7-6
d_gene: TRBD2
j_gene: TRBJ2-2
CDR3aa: ASSLEYGGRATGELF

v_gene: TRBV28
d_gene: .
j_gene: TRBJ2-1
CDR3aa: ASSLLRVWVEGGNEQF

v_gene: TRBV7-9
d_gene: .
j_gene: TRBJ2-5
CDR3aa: ASSLWTELQETQY

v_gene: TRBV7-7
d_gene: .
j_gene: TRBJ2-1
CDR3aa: ASSLGENSLGNEQF

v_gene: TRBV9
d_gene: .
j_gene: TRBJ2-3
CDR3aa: ASSVAGGTTDTQY

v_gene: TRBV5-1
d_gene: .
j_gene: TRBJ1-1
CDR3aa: ASSPDGEAEAF

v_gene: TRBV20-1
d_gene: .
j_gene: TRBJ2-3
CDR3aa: SARNPSRDTQY

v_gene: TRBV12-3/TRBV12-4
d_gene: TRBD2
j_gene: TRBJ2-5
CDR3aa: ASSLTSGQETQY

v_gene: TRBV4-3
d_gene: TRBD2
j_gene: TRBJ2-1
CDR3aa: ASSQGAGTSYNEQF

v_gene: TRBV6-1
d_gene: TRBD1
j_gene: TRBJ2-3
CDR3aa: ASSEGDSYTDTQY

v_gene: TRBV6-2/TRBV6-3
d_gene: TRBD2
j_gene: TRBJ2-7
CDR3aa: ASSYQGLGPYEQY

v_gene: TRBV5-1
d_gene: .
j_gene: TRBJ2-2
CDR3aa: ASSPALGWGTGELF

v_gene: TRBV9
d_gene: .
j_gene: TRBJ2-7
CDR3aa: ASSVGPRSADEQY

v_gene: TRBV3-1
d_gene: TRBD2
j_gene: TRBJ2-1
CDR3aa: ASSLRGIAGGPRNEQF

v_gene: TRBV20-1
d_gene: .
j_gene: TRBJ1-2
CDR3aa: SARGPSLYGYT

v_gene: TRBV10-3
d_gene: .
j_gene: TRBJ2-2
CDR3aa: AIGGGREAGTGELF

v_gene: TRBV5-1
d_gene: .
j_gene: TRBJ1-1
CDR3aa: ASSVQTGNTEAF

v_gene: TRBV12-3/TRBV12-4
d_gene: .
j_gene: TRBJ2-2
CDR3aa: ASSERSGELF